The clone carrying this T cell receptor beta chain was detected a few times. The sample is drawn from a study of cytomegalovirus exposure and HLA in healthy donors. 60 Vbeta and 13 Jbeta primers were used in PCR. Profiled with immunoSEQ multiplex PCR; TCRdb holds only in-frame clones, not every one. Altogether roughly 120,000 clones are present, 70% to 75% being singletons, with the ten largest covering around 4.5%. Germline CDR1 is SGHAT and CDR2 is FQNNGV. V lost 1 base and J 2 bases, leaving 5 bases between the germline ends. The CDR3 runs to 13 residues. The clonotype originates from a woman aged 40 to 55 in good health and CMV-seronegative. The sequenced material came from PBMCs. The V call is TRBV11-2, the J call TRBJ1-2, with unresolved D. The CDR3 sequence is CASSLGHNYGYTF. The CDR3 bases are TGTGCCAGCAGCTTAGGACACAACTATGGCTACACCTTC.